The 23 T cell receptor beta chains below come from one sample, sequenced in a study of blood T cells in healthy people across ages. For the second PCR, which ran for about 7 to 11 cycles, a sample-barcoded 5' primer and a J-beta primer mix were used. TCRdb called the 5' RACE reads again in MiXCR, with one record for every CDR3 protein. The sample consists of under 1,100,000 distinct CDR3 sequences, 20% to 25% of them appearing once. These data also formed part of another study, on T cells of mothers and their children.

Sequenced material: blood. These TCRs come from a girl aged 2 to 10 in good health.

This clonotype was counted a few times. The chain uses TRBV29-1 and TRBJ2-7, with D perhaps matching TRBD2 (5 bases). Gene TRBJ2-1 matches the end of the DNA better, so the J call may be wrong. CDR1 SQVTM and CDR2 ANQGSEA come from the germline V gene. The CDR3 has 18 residues. Written as DNA, the CDR3 is TGCAGCGTTGAAGGGAGAGCGGTCTCGCCTGCGGGTTACAATGAGCAGTTCTTC. Residues: CSVEGRAVSPAGYNEQFF.

The table lists this clonotype with a count of one. This sequence joins TRBV3-1 and TRBJ1-2; D perhaps matches TRBD1 (6 bases). Trimming took off 3 bases at V and 10 bases at J, with 21 bases between the two ends. Germline V gene lookup returns CDR1 LGHDT and CDR2 YNNKEL (reference sequence). CDR3 length: 15 amino acids. The CDR3 DNA reads as TGTGCCAGCAGCCAGAGAAGAGGGGGGGCTGAGGACTACACCTTC. This translates into CASSQRRGGAEDYTF.

The chain has TRBV2 and TRBJ2-1; 9 nucleotides agree with TRBD2. The last part of the DNA fits TRBJ2-7 better; the J call may be wrong. Germline V lookup: CDR1 SNHLY, CDR2 FYNNEI. The CDR3 extends over 14 amino acids. The CDR3 reads CASWDLAGAYEQYF. The CDR3 coding sequence is TGTGCCAGCTGGGATTTAGCGGGAGCTTACGAGCAGTACTTC.

The DNA of the CDR3 is TGTGCCAGCAGCCAACTACTTAGCGGGAGTGTTGAGCAGTTCTTC. Protein: CASSQLLSGSVEQFF. V usage is TRBV3-1 and J usage is TRBJ2-1, with 9 positions matching TRBD2. J gave up 9 bases and V 2 bases, and 8 bases lay outside the gene matches. The CDR3 totals 15 residues. Germline V gene data show CDR1 as LGHDT and CDR2 as YNNKEL (reference sequence).

The chain has TRBV5-1 and TRBJ2-5, with TRBD1 matching 7 bases. J was trimmed by 5 bases and V by 3 bases; bases with no gene match: 10. CDR3 length: 15 residues. Germline CDR1 and CDR2: SGHRS and YFSETQ. CDR3 sequence (DNA): TGCGCCAGCAGCTCCCTTGACAGGGTTGGTGAGACCCAGTACTTC. It specifies CASSSLDRVGETQYF.

The chain carries TRBV12-3 or TRBV12-4 and TRBJ1-2; 8 positions match TRBD1. After removal of 5 bases from V and 4 bases from J, the junction contained 9 bases not matched to a gene. The CDR3 contains 15 residues. In DNA form, the CDR3 reads TGTGCCAGCAGTCGACACGACAGGGGCTTCTATGGCTACACCTTC. As protein: CASSRHDRGFYGYTF.

The chain employs TRBV28 and TRBJ1-5; D possibly corresponds to TRBD1 (6 bases). CDR1 MDHEN and CDR2 SYDVKM come from the germline V gene. V lost 1 base and J lost 1, with 8 bases in between. This CDR3 spans 15 amino acids. In nucleotides, the CDR3 is TGTGCCAGCAGTTTATTAGGACAGAGCAATCAGCCCCAGCATTTT. Translated: CASSLLGQSNQPQHF.

This chain joins TRBV7-3 and TRBJ2-5, with 7 bases aligning to TRBD2. Judging by the DNA end, TRBJ2-1 fits better; the J call may be wrong. Per germline, CDR1 SGHTA and CDR2 FQGTGA. This CDR3 has 13 residues. The CDR3 region is CASSLGGGEEQFF. CDR3 DNA: TGTGCCAGCAGCTTAGGGGGAGGGGAGGAGCAGTTCTTC.

V is TRBV28 and J is TRBJ2-5; tentative D call: TRBD2 (5 bases). The closer fit of TRBJ2-7 to the DNA end suggests the J call may be wrong. Germline V gene lookup returns CDR1 MDHEN and CDR2 SYDVKM. The CDR3 sequence is 14 residues long. Here the CDR3 DNA reads TGTGCCAGCAGTCCTGGACCGCGGGTGGTCGAGCAGTACTTC. Amino acid sequence: CASSPGPRVVEQYF.

The V gene is TRBV4-1, the J gene TRBJ2-3; D is possibly TRBD2 (5 bases). CDR3 size: 15 residues. The V and J ends lost 1 base and 2 bases respectively, with 10 bases between them. Germline V gives CDR1 MGHRA, CDR2 YSYEKL. CDR3 protein: CASSQAGEYTDTQYF. The CDR3 coding sequence is TGCGCCAGCAGCCAAGCCGGGGAATACACAGATACGCAGTATTTT.

The chain uses TRBV20-1 and TRBJ2-3, with 9 bases aligning to TRBD2. CDR3 length: 15 amino acids. CDR1 and CDR2 from the germline V gene are DFQATT and SNEGSKA (reference sequence). Trimming cost V 4 bases and J 2 bases; bases outside gene matches: 7. The CDR3, as DNA: TGCAGTGCTAAGCGACTAGCGGAATACACAGATACGCAGTATTTT. It codes for CSAKRLAEYTDTQYF.

This clonotype occurred a few times. J is TRBJ1-2 and V is TRBV29-1; D is ambiguous. Trimming cost V 6 bases and J 4 bases, with 9 bases left between them. Germline CDR1 reads SQVTM; CDR2 reads ANQGSEA. The CDR3 spans 11 residues. The CDR3 bases are TGCAGCGTGGCGGGAACCTATGGCTACACCTTC. Translation: CSVAGTYGYTF. Supplemented by reference TRBV29-1 and TRBJ1-2, the full variable domain reads SAVISQKPSRDICQRGTSLTIQCQVDSQVTMMFWYRQQPGQSLTLIATANQGSEATYESGFVIDKFPISRPNLTFSTLTVSNMSPEDSSIYLCSVAGTYGYTFGSGTRLTVV.

The table lists this clonotype with a few counts. The chain couples TRBV29-1 to TRBJ2-5, with D possibly being TRBD2 (7 bases). Germline V gene sequence: CDR1 SQVTM, CDR2 ANQGSEA. Trimming took 7 bases from V and 4 from J, leaving 13 bases between them. The CDR3 loop spans 12 amino acids. Here the CDR3 reads CSAGGPGETQYF. The CDR3, as DNA: TGCAGCGCCGGGGGGCCAGGAGAGACCCAGTACTTC.

The J gene is TRBJ2-7, the V gene TRBV9, with D tentatively TRBD2 (6 bases). This CDR3 has 13 residues. Per germline, CDR1 SGDLS and CDR2 YYNGEE. With 0 bases removed from V and 5 bases from J, the gap between germline ends came to 9 bases. The CDR3 sequence is CASSVEEGNEQYF. The CDR3 bases are TGTGCCAGCAGCGTAGAGGAGGGTAACGAGCAGTACTTC.

V is TRBV12-3 or TRBV12-4 and J is TRBJ2-1; D gene ambiguous. The CDR3 sequence is 13 residues long. The ends were cut back, 3 bases at V and 8 bases at J, with 11 bases in the middle. The CDR3 DNA sequence: TGTGCCAGCAGTTTTGGCGCTAACTATGAGCAGTTCTTC. It specifies CASSFGANYEQFF.

The rearrangement uses TRBV20-1 and TRBJ2-1; 10 bases agree with TRBD1. Per the germline V gene, CDR1 is DFQATT and CDR2 is SNEGSKA (reference sequence). J lost 5 bases, V lost 3 bases, and 10 bases had no gene match. The CDR3 loop spans 16 amino acids. CDR3 in amino acids: CSASTSGQGIHNEQFF. DNA of the CDR3: TGCAGTGCTAGTACCTCGGGACAGGGGATCCACAATGAGCAGTTCTTC.

The chain employs TRBV12-3 or TRBV12-4 and TRBJ2-1; TRBD2 agrees at 13 bases. The CDR3 is made up of 17 amino acids. The J segment lost 10 bases and the V segment lost 5 bases, leaving 14 bases of the junction unmatched. The CDR3 DNA reads TGTGCCAGCAGTGCCCAGCCGGGACTAGCGGGAAGCACGGAGCAGTTCTTC. Translation gives CASSAQPGLAGSTEQFF.

The rearrangement joins TRBV28 to TRBJ2-6; D is ambiguous. Trimming pared 8 bases from V and 1 base from J, leaving 12 bases between. This CDR3 is 15 amino acids long. The V gene's germline CDR1 is MDHEN and CDR2 SYDVKM. CDR3 residues: CASLPSGSGANVLTF. For the CDR3, the DNA is TGTGCCAGCCTTCCCTCGGGTTCTGGGGCCAACGTCCTGACTTTC. Full variable domain (remainder filled in from reference TRBV28 and TRBJ2-6): DVKVTQSSRYLVKRTGEKVFLECVQDMDHENMFWYRQDPGLGLRLIYFSYDVKMKEKGDIPEGYSVSREKKERFSLILESASTNQTSMYLCASLPSGSGANVLTFGAGSRLTVL.

The chain links TRBV7-8 to TRBJ2-1, with 7 bases that match TRBD2. CDR1 is SGHVS and CDR2 is FQNEAQ in the germline V gene. CDR3 length: 15 residues. V lost 5 bases to trimming and J lost 6 bases; unmatched junction nucleotides: 10. CDR3 coding DNA: TGTGCCAGCAGCCTCGGACTAGTATCTGTCAATGAGCAGTTCTTC. Encoded protein: CASSLGLVSVNEQFF. Based on the CDR3 plus reference TRBV7-8 and TRBJ2-1, the full variable domain is GAGVSQSPRYKVAKRGQDVALRCDPISGHVSLFWYQQALGQGPEFLTYFQNEAQLDKSGLPSDRFFAERPEGSVSTLKIQRTQQEDSAVYLCASSLGLVSVNEQFFGPGTRLTVL.

The chain couples TRBV28 to TRBJ2-5, with D perhaps matching TRBD1 (6 bases). Gene TRBJ2-7 matches the end of the DNA better, so the J call may be wrong. CDR3 length: 17 amino acids. Per the germline V gene, CDR1 is MDHEN and CDR2 is SYDVKM. This CDR3 is CASSLWAGQPWDYEQYF. DNA for the CDR3: TGTGCCAGCAGTTTATGGGCAGGACAGCCTTGGGACTACGAGCAGTACTTC.

This clonotype occurred a few times. Mismatch with germline at one junction end may stem from a read error. The V call is TRBV13, the J call TRBJ2-1; the D gene is possibly TRBD2 (7 bases). CDR1 and CDR2 from the germline V gene are PRHDT and FYEKMQ (reference sequence). The CDR3 extends over 13 amino acids. The CDR3 DNA follows: TGTGTCAGCAGCCAGGGGACTAACAATGAGCAGTTCTTC. Translating it yields CVSSQGTNNEQFF.

In this sample, this clonotype turned up a few times. A read error may account for a junction end that differs from germline. The chain has TRBV14 and TRBJ2-1, with TRBD2 matching over 7 bases. The CDR3 loop spans 13 amino acids. Germline-derived CDR1 and CDR2 are SGHDN and FVKESK. For the CDR3, the DNA is TGTGCCAGCAGCCACTTAGGGCGGGAGACCCGGTACTTC. Protein product: CASSHLGRETRYF. The full variable domain, in which reference TRBV14 and TRBJ2-1 provide the parts outside the CDR3, is EAGVTQFPSHSVIEKGQTVTLRCDPISGHDNLYWYRRVMGKEIKFLLHFVKESKQDESGMPNNRFLAERTGGTYSTLKVQPAELEDSGVYFCASSHLGRETRYFGPGTRLTVL.

This clonotype was observed a handful of times. V and J are TRBV6-1 and TRBJ2-2; maybe TRBD2 (6 bases). The germline V and J ends were trimmed by 6 bases and 4 bases, with 15 bases remaining between them. The CDR3 contains 15 residues. CDR1 MNHNS and CDR2 SASEGT come from the germline V gene. The CDR3 region has the DNA TGTGCCAGCAGGGAGGGGACGACAAGCACCGGGGAGCTGTTTTTT. This translates into CASREGTTSTGELFF.